The TCR beta chain under discussion was sequenced for a study of blood T cell repertoires in COVID-19. Study background: Sample material is recorded as cDNA or gDNA derived from T cells, B-cell-depleted T cells, or PBMCs.

Sequencing used immunoSEQ multiplex PCR; TCRdb keeps in-frame clones, though not all of them. The sample holds about 210,000 clones; approximately 82% are singletons and the top ten take 9.5% to 15%. CDR3 length equals 13 residues. The germline V and J ends were trimmed by 3 bases and 1 base, with 4 bases remaining between them. The sample taken for sequencing was peripheral blood. The chain recombines TRBV12-3 or TRBV12-4 with TRBJ1-5; D not certain. The origin of this receptor is a woman aged 40 to 50 with acute or convalescent COVID-19. In DNA form, the CDR3 reads TGTGCCAGCAGTTTCCTAAGCAATCAGCCCCAGCATTTT. This codes for CASSFLSNQPQHF.